The sequence of this T cell receptor (beta chain) was determined in a study of patients and donors after allogeneic stem cell transplantation. This CDR3 is 12 amino acids long. MiXCR, run by TCRdb on the RT-PCR reads, gives a single entry per CDR3 protein. The sample has over 150,000 distinct CDR3 sequences, roughly two fifths seen once. The specimen was blood, either unsorted or a sorted T cell fraction (not recorded which). This TCR was sampled from a human donor who was either an allogeneic HSCT recipient or a stem cell or donor lymphocyte infusion donor (not recorded which). It is not recorded whose cells these are; they may come from a transplant donor. The J gene is TRBJ2-7, the V gene TRBV21-1. TRBV21-1 is given as a pseudogene. CDR3 nucleotides: TGTGCCAGCAGCAAAGTGAACTACGAGCAGTACTTC. This codes for CASSKVNYEQYF.